These 24 T cell receptor beta chains came from one sample sequenced in a study of metastatic and nonmetastatic thyroid tumors. TCRdb re-called the PCR reads via MiXCR. The sample yields some 15,000 clones, about 12% seen once. There were no patients who had received any treatment before thyroid surgery. The sample taken for sequencing was tumor tissue. These receptors originate from a female donor with papillary thyroid cancer or a benign thyroid nodule (not recorded which). Some clones in this sample may be carry-over from other donors' samples.

This clone counts as medium-sized. The V call is TRBV6-1, the J call TRBJ1-1; D uncertain. Germline V lookup: CDR1 MNHNS, CDR2 SASEGT. V was shortened by 5 bases and J by 1 base, with 14 bases between the two germline ends. The length of the CDR3 is 15 residues. CDR3 in amino acids: CASSPTGSTNTEAFF. For the CDR3, the DNA is TGTGCCAGCAGTCCCACCGGCAGCACGAACACTGAAGCTTTCTTT.

This clone was recorded many times. The chain is built from TRBV9 and TRBJ1-2; unclear D gene. Trimming pared 0 bases from V and 3 bases from J, leaving 9 bases between. CDR1 and CDR2 (germline): SGDLS, YYNGEE. This CDR3 has 14 amino acids. The CDR3 DNA sequence: TGTGCCAGCAGCGTAGGAGGAGGAGACTATGGCTACACCTTC. It translates to CASSVGGGDYGYTF.

In this sample, this clone turned up many times. This chain links TRBV2 with TRBJ2-2, with no clear D. The length of the CDR3 is 16 residues. Trimming took off 5 bases at V and 3 bases at J, with 16 bases between the two ends. Germline V gene sequence: CDR1 SNHLY, CDR2 FYNNEI. The CDR3 coding sequence is TGTGCCAGCAGTTCCGAACCCTGGGCTTACACCGGGGAGCTGTTTTTT. Translation: CASSSEPWAYTGELFF.

This clone was detected ten times or more. The rearrangement uses TRBV2 and TRBJ2-4; D remains unclear. The germline CDR1 and CDR2 sequences are SNHLY and FYNNEI. Trimming took off 1 base at V and 1 base at J, with 5 bases between the two ends. The CDR3 spans 14 residues. CDR3 in DNA: TGTGCCAGCAGTGAAGGGGGTGCCAAAAACATTCAGTACTTC. It yields the protein CASSEGGAKNIQYF. Looking up the rest from reference TRBV2 and TRBJ2-4 gives the full variable domain: EPEVTQTPSHQVTQMGQEVILRCVPISNHLYFYWYRQILGQKVEFLVSFYNNEISEKSEIFDDQFSVERPDGSNFTLKIRSTKLEDSAMYFCASSEGGAKNIQYFGAGTRLSVL.

This clone has at least ten counts. The chain couples TRBV11-2 to TRBJ1-4; maybe TRBD1 (5 bases). In germline, CDR1 is SGHAT, CDR2 FQNNGV. V was pared by 5 bases and J by 4 bases, with 11 bases between. This CDR3 has 14 amino acids. The CDR3 reads CASSLTRVNEKLFF. In DNA form, the CDR3 reads TGTGCCAGCAGCCTAACCAGGGTTAATGAAAAACTGTTTTTT.

A note on this clone: This may be a read error, as it is one base from a much larger clone. This chain joins TRBV29-1 and TRBJ1-5, with 9 bases matching TRBD1. This CDR3 has 13 amino acids. Per germline, CDR1 SQVTM and CDR2 ANQGSEA. The CDR3 DNA sequence: TGCGGCGTTGTGGAGGGGACAGGGCAGCCCCAGCATTTT. Residues: CGVVEGTGQPQHF.

The genes are TRBV18 and TRBJ2-1; D is undetermined. V lost 3 bases, J lost 7 bases, and 31 bases lay in between. From germline, CDR1 is KGHSH and CDR2 LQKENI. The CDR3 totals 20 residues. The CDR3: CASSPDVIWSLGALPNEQFF. Written as DNA, the CDR3 is TGTGCCAGCTCACCGGATGTGATATGGAGTCTCGGCGCGCTCCCGAATGAGCAGTTCTTC.

This clone was detected ten times or more. The chain has TRBV19 and TRBJ2-7; 11 bases map to TRBD1. The CDR3 covers 14 residues. Trimming removed 6 bases from V and 3 bases from J; junction bases left unmatched: 4. The germline V gene has CDR1 LNHDA and CDR2 SQIVND (reference sequence). In DNA, the CDR3 is TGTGCCAGTAGCTCCGGGACAGGGGGCTACGAGCAGTACTTC. Translated: CASSSGTGGYEQYF.

Many counts were recorded for this clone. This sequence joins TRBV4-3 and TRBJ1-6, with D unclear. Between the trimmed V and J ends, which lost 4 bases and 7 bases, there was a span of 14 bases. CDR1 is LGHNA, CDR2 YSLEER, per germline. The CDR3 has 15 amino acids. CDR3 sequence (DNA): TGCGCCAGCAGCCGTTCCCCCGGGCCGAATTCACCCCTCCACTTT. Amino acids: CASSRSPGPNSPLHF.

This clone was detected many times. V usage is TRBV28 and J usage is TRBJ1-5; 7 nucleotides line up with TRBD1. This CDR3 region has 18 residues. V trimming: 6 bases; J trimming: 0 bases; junction bases outside the gene matches: 14. Germline V gene sequence: CDR1 MDHEN, CDR2 SYDVKM. The CDR3 bases are TGTGCCAGCAGCTCGGTTGGGACAGACTTTTATAGCAATCAGCCCCAGCATTTT. Translation gives CASSSVGTDFYSNQPQHF.

Judged by abundance, this clone is medium-sized. The gene calls are TRBV28 and TRBJ2-7, with D perhaps TRBD2 (5 bases). V was pared by 3 bases and J by 5 bases, with 14 bases between. Germline V gene lookup returns CDR1 MDHEN and CDR2 SYDVKM. This CDR3 spans 14 amino acids. The CDR3 loop reads CASSFVREFNEQYF. The CDR3 DNA follows: TGTGCCAGCAGTTTTGTGAGGGAATTTAACGAGCAGTACTTC.

The chain combines TRBV19 with TRBJ1-2, with no clear D. Between the trimmed V and J ends, which lost 6 bases and 2 bases, there was a span of 10 bases. The CDR3 has 13 amino acids. In germline, CDR1 is LNHDA, CDR2 SQIVND (reference sequence). The CDR3 DNA sequence: TGTGCCAGTAGCGTCAACCAGAACTATGGCTACACCTTC. It encodes CASSVNQNYGYTF. Combining the CDR3 with reference TRBV19 and TRBJ1-2 gives the whole variable domain DGGITQSPKYLFRKEGQNVTLSCEQNLNHDAMYWYRQDPGQGLRLIYYSQIVNDFQKGDIAEGYSVSREKKESFPLTVTSAQKNPTAFYLCASSVNQNYGYTFGSGTRLTVV.

This clone was seen ten or more times. The gene calls are TRBV6-1 and TRBJ2-7; 8 bases fit TRBD1. After removal of 5 bases from V and 1 base from J, the junction contained 4 bases not matched to a gene. In germline, CDR1 is MNHNS, CDR2 SASEGT. The CDR3 has 14 amino acids. The CDR3 loop reads CASSPGQGSYEQYF. The CDR3 DNA reads TGTGCCAGCAGTCCTGGACAGGGTTCCTACGAGCAGTACTTC.

There are many counts of this clone. The chain employs TRBV27 and TRBJ2-1, with 9 bases identical to TRBD2. The CDR3 has 15 residues. Trimming cost V 0 bases and J 9 bases; bases outside gene matches: 6. Germline lookup yields CDR1 MNHEY and CDR2 SMNVEV (reference sequence). CDR3 amino acids: CASSLSAGGPFEQFF. The CDR3 DNA reads TGTGCCAGCAGTTTATCGGCGGGAGGGCCGTTTGAGCAGTTCTTC.

Notes on this clone: One junction end does not reproduce the germline sequence, and a read error may be involved. The J gene is TRBJ2-7, the V gene TRBV18; 7 positions agree with TRBD1. Germline V gives CDR1 KGHSH, CDR2 LQKENI. The CDR3 extends over 14 amino acids. The CDR3 sequence: CASPPRQGVYEQYF. The CDR3 DNA reads TGTGCCAGCCCACCTCGACAGGGTGTCTACGAGCAGTACTTC.

The J gene is TRBJ2-1, the V gene TRBV20-1, with 9 positions matching TRBD2. Trimming at V came to 6 bases and at J to 12 bases, leaving 15 bases not matched to a gene. The germline CDR1 and CDR2 sequences are DFQATT and SNEGSKA (reference sequence). The CDR3 extends over 14 amino acids. The CDR3 loop is CSAISGGTAGGQFF. In nucleotides, the CDR3 is TGCAGTGCCATCAGCGGGGGGACCGCCGGGGGGCAGTTCTTC.

This clone was detected many times. The chain carries TRBV12-3 or TRBV12-4 and TRBJ1-3; tentatively, D is TRBD1 (6 bases). This CDR3 is 14 amino acids long. V was cut by 5 bases and J by 0 bases, with 8 bases left in between. The CDR3 protein is CASSGGYSGNTIYF. CDR3 DNA sequence: TGTGCCAGCAGTGGGGGCTACTCTGGAAACACCATATATTTT.

This clone is classed as medium-sized. The chain uses TRBV12-3 or TRBV12-4 and TRBJ2-1, with D possibly called TRBD1 or TRBD2 (6 bases each). CDR3 size: 14 residues. The V end lost 4 bases, the J end lost 5 bases, and 12 bases lay between the germline ends. The CDR3, as DNA: TGTGCCAGCAGTTGGACGGGGGCCAACAATGAGCAGTTCTTC. This encodes CASSWTGANNEQFF.

In its sample, this clone was seen many times. This chain joins TRBV12-5 and TRBJ1-3, with 8 bases lining up with TRBD1. J gave up 2 bases and V 4 bases, and 7 bases lay outside the gene matches. The V gene's germline CDR1 is LGHNT and CDR2 FRNRAP. The CDR3 has 16 residues. Here the CDR3 reads CASGSPDRVPGNTIYF. The CDR3 nucleotides are TGTGCTAGTGGTTCCCCGGACAGGGTCCCTGGAAACACCATATATTTT.

This clone has a count of ten or more. A read error may produce the germline difference seen at one junction end. The chain joins TRBV7-2 to TRBJ1-1; D is uncertain. Per the germline V gene, CDR1 is SGHTA and CDR2 is FQGNSA. The CDR3 consists of 13 residues. CDR3 loop: CASSLYLNTEALF. In DNA, the CDR3 is TGTGCCAGCAGCTTATATTTAAACACTGAAGCTCTCTTT.

This clone was seen at least ten times. V usage is TRBV12-3 or TRBV12-4 and J usage is TRBJ2-7, with D perhaps TRBD1 or TRBD2 (5 bases each). V lost 2 bases to trimming and J lost 5 bases, with 16 bases between them. The CDR3 runs to 15 residues. This chain's CDR3 is CASSLMPLVGDEQYF. The CDR3 bases are TGTGCCAGCAGTTTAATGCCACTAGTGGGGGACGAGCAGTACTTC.

This clone was observed at least ten times. The chain employs TRBV14 and TRBJ1-6; 7 nucleotides agree with TRBD1. CDR1 SGHDN and CDR2 FVKESK come from the germline V gene. The CDR3 is made up of 17 amino acids. The trim removed 4 bases at V and 10 bases at J, leaving 16 bases unmatched. The CDR3 DNA reads TGTGCCAGCAGCCCTGCTGCCTCCCGGGACAGTAAATCACCCCTCCACTTT. Amino acid sequence: CASSPAASRDSKSPLHF.

The rearrangement uses TRBV20-1 and TRBJ2-3; the D is unclear. The CDR3 has 12 amino acids. The germline V and J ends were trimmed by 6 bases and 4 bases, with 11 bases remaining between them. From germline, CDR1 is DFQATT and CDR2 SNEGSKA (reference sequence). CDR3 residues: CSARRQSDTQYF. The CDR3 nucleotides are TGCAGTGCGCGGAGACAATCAGATACGCAGTATTTT.

This clone was recorded many times. V gene TRBV15 combines with J gene TRBJ2-1, with a possible D match to TRBD2 (5 bases). The CDR3 runs 15 residues. Germline V gene lookup returns CDR1 LNHNV and CDR2 YYDKDF (reference sequence). V gave up 0 bases and J gave up 0 bases, with 6 bases separating them. The DNA of the CDR3 is TGTGCCACCAGCAGAGAACGGGACTCCTACAATGAGCAGTTCTTC. It translates to CATSRERDSYNEQFF.